The sequence of this TCR beta chain was determined in a study of blood T cell repertoires in COVID-19. Across the whole study: Sites across the United States, Italy and Spain contributed samples from acute and convalescent COVID-19. T cells, B-cell-depleted T cells, or PBMCs supplied cDNA or gDNA.

Per the authors' pipeline: Quantification of nucleated cells was approximated via reference gene primer amplification. Sequencing used immunoSEQ multiplex PCR; TCRdb keeps in-frame clones, though not all of them. D and trimming were read from the DNA, whereas the V and J calls and clone size are those reported in that table. The table has 120,000 to 150,000 clones, just under 90% seen once. The CDR3 covers 15 residues. The V gene lost 1 base and the J gene lost 0 bases, with 9 bases spanning the gap. Germline V gene sequence: CDR1 SGHRS, CDR2 YFSETQ. Sample: peripheral blood. The source is a woman at least 80 years old with acute or convalescent COVID-19. The chain uses TRBV5-1 and TRBJ2-3; D is perhaps TRBD1 (5 bases). The CDR3 sequence is CASSLRQISTDTQYF. CDR3 coding DNA: TGCGCCAGCAGCTTGAGACAGATTAGCACAGATACGCAGTATTTT.